This T cell receptor (beta chain) was profiled in a study of cytomegalovirus exposure and HLA in healthy donors. Deletions cut 5 bases from V and 1 base from J, with 14 bases between. The CDR3 runs 15 residues. Germline CDR1 is PRHDT and CDR2 is FYEKMQ (reference sequence). PCR primers comprised 60 Vbeta and 13 Jbeta primers. Profiled with immunoSEQ multiplex PCR; TCRdb holds only in-frame clones, not every one. The sample lists about 180,000 clones; roughly 79% were seen once. The clonotype originates from a woman aged 50 to 65 in good health and CMV-seropositive. Material for sequencing was PBMCs. This chain links TRBV13 with TRBJ1-1; a weak D match, TRBD1 (5 bases). The CDR3 protein is CASSPTSGENTEAFF. The CDR3 bases are TGTGCCAGCAGCCCGACCTCGGGGGAGAACACTGAAGCTTTCTTT.